One and the same sample provided the 21 T cell receptor beta chains below, sequenced in a study of blood T cells in healthy people across ages (dated by TCRdb to between 2014 and 2017). The library was made by 5' RACE. The sequencer listed for this sample is Illumina HiSeq 2500. The second PCR ran for about 6 to 12 cycles and used a J-beta primer mix along with a sample-barcoded 5' primer. TCRdb cleaned the public reads at Q25 with fastp, built clones with MiXCR and kept in-frame beta chains. CDR3 protein sequences are deduplicated, and each keeps its most common genes and DNA. In all, the sample holds 650,000 to 700,000 distinct CDR3 sequences, and roughly 32% of those were seen once. 15% of the sample goes to the ten largest clones. The material sequenced was blood. These receptors all stem from a woman aged 80 or older in good health. Donor details come from another sample of the same person, matched by shared clones.

This clonotype was picked up a small number of times. Being one base from a much bigger clone, this may be a read error. The chain has TRBV7-2 and TRBJ1-1; 8 bases agree with TRBD1. The V gene's germline CDR1 is SGHTA and CDR2 FQGNSA. This CDR3 is 14 amino acids long. This CDR3 is CARSIGQGNTEAFF. The CDR3 DNA reads as TGTGCCCGCAGCATTGGACAGGGGAACACTGAAGCTTTCTTT.

As to this clonotype: One junction end disagrees with the germline gene, perhaps due to a read error. The CDR3 is CAGSLELQGKYIEQFF. CDR3 coding DNA: TGTGCCGGCAGCTTAGAATTACAGGGCAAATACATTGAGCAGTTCTTC. The chain is built from TRBV7-6 and TRBJ2-1; D is possibly TRBD1 (6 bases). The CDR3 extends over 16 amino acids. Germline CDR1 reads SGHVS; CDR2 reads FNYEAQ.

This clonotype was counted ten times or more. The CDR3 DNA is TGCGCCAGCAGGAGGACCAGTGACACTGAAGCTTTCTTT. Translation gives CASRRTSDTEAFF. The chain carries TRBV5-1 and TRBJ1-1; D is ambiguous. Trimming left V 5 bases short and J 3 bases short, with 11 bases between. The CDR3 loop spans 13 amino acids. In germline, CDR1 is SGHRS, CDR2 YFSETQ.

On this clonotype: This could be a read error, since a much larger clone is one nucleotide away. The rearrangement links TRBV9 to TRBJ2-7; perhaps TRBD1 as D (6 bases). The CDR3 runs 15 residues. CDR1 SGDLS and CDR2 YYNGEE come from the germline V gene. The germline V and J ends were trimmed by 0 bases and 2 bases, with 12 bases remaining between them. The CDR3 region has the DNA TGTGCCAGCAGCGTAGGGGCAGGGGAGACCTACGAGCAGTACTTC. This sequence encodes CASSVGAGETYEQYF.

The rearrangement joins TRBV6-1 to TRBJ2-7, with 12 bases lining up with TRBD2. V was clipped by 6 bases and J by 7 bases; unmatched bases: 10. Germline assignment: CDR1 MNHNS and CDR2 SASEGT. The CDR3 is 15 amino acids. The CDR3 is CASRLAGGSYNEQYF. The CDR3 DNA is TGTGCCAGCAGACTAGCGGGGGGATCCTACAATGAGCAGTACTTC.

This clonotype was picked up a small number of times. This may come from a read error, since a much larger clone is one base off. The V call is TRBV3-1, the J call TRBJ2-1; weak D call: TRBD1 (5 bases). Judging by the DNA end, TRBJ2-7 fits better; the J call may be wrong. CDR3 size: 13 residues. Germline V gene sequence: CDR1 LGHDT, CDR2 YNNKEL (reference sequence). The CDR3 spells CASKGLGYNEQYF. The DNA for the CDR3 is TGTGCCAGCAAGGGGTTGGGTTACAATGAGCAGTACTTC.

Turning to this clonotype: Relative to the germline gene, one junction end is altered; a read error may explain this. The V gene is TRBV7-3, the J gene TRBJ2-5; weak D call: TRBD2 (7 bases). The germline V gene encodes CDR1 SGHTA and CDR2 FQGTGA. The CDR3 length is 14 residues. CDR3 in amino acids: CAGSLGGAQETQYF. The CDR3 coding sequence is TGTGCCGGCAGCTTGGGGGGGGCCCAAGAGACCCAGTACTTC. Full variable domain (outside the CDR3, taken from reference TRBV7-3 and TRBJ2-5): GAGVSQTPSNKVTEKGKYVELRCDPISGHTALYWYRQSLGQGPEFLIYFQGTGAADDSGLPNDRFFAVRPEGSVSTLKIQRTERGDSAVYLCAGSLGGAQETQYFGPGTRLLVL.

In its sample, this clonotype was seen many times. The chain couples TRBV5-1 to TRBJ2-1; 7 bases match TRBD2. This CDR3 has 14 residues. V trimming: 6 bases; J trimming: 4 bases; junction bases outside the gene matches: 7. CDR1 and CDR2 (germline): SGHRS, YFSETQ. As DNA, the CDR3 is TGCGCCAGCACCCTCCAAGCGGGGTACAATGAGCAGTTCTTC. This translates into CASTLQAGYNEQFF.

On this clonotype itself: Given a much more abundant clone one base away, this may be a read error. V gene TRBV27 combines with J gene TRBJ2-4; 8 bases map to TRBD2. The V gene end was trimmed by 5 bases and the J gene end by 13 bases; junction bases not matched to a gene: 22. The germline V gene encodes CDR1 MNHEY and CDR2 SMNVEV (reference sequence). The CDR3 consists of 17 residues. The CDR3 bases are TGTGCCAGCAGTCCGCTCCCACTAGCGGAACTGCACAATGAGCAGTACTTC. Its protein product is CASSPLPLAELHNEQYF.

The V and J genes are TRBV20-1 and TRBJ2-7, with 9 bases identical to TRBD2. Germline CDR1 is DFQATT and CDR2 is SNEGSKA (reference sequence). The CDR3 contains 16 residues. Losses at the gene ends were 4 bases for V and 0 bases for J; bases not matched to a gene: 10. The CDR3 protein is CSAKSGRFPSSYEQYF. The CDR3 DNA sequence: TGCAGTGCTAAGAGCGGGAGGTTCCCGAGCTCCTACGAGCAGTACTTC.

This clonotype showed up many times. The V call is TRBV7-8, the J call TRBJ2-3; 7 bases map to TRBD2. The CDR3 sequence is 16 residues long. Germline assignment: CDR1 SGHVS and CDR2 FQNEAQ. The junction had 12 bases not matched to a gene; V was cut back by 5 bases and J by 4 bases. CDR3 bases: TGTGCCAGCAGCACCGTAGCGGGCTTGGTCCCAGATACGCAGTATTTT. This codes for CASSTVAGLVPDTQYF.

Many counts were recorded for this clonotype. The chain is built from TRBV29-1 and TRBJ2-1; TRBD1 agrees at 8 bases. The CDR3 spans 12 residues. Germline loops: CDR1 SQVTM, CDR2 ANQGSEA. Trimming removed 2 bases from V and 9 bases from J; junction bases left unmatched: 3. CDR3 sequence reads: CSVELQGVEQFF. The DNA for the CDR3 is TGCAGCGTTGAACTACAGGGGGTTGAGCAGTTCTTC.

This clonotype occurred many times. V and J are TRBV7-3 and TRBJ2-6; 12 positions agree with TRBD1. With V trimmed by 3 bases and J by 0 bases, 3 bases remained unmatched. The CDR3 length is 18 residues. Germline loops: CDR1 SGHTA, CDR2 FQGTGA. This CDR3 reads CASSLRGQGASGANVLTF. The CDR3 bases are TGTGCCAGCAGCTTGAGGGGACAGGGGGCCTCTGGGGCCAACGTCCTGACTTTC.

This clonotype has only a few counts. The chain uses TRBV20-1 and TRBJ2-7, with 9 positions matching TRBD2. V gave up 4 bases and J gave up 2 bases; unmatched junction bases: 6. Germline V lookup: CDR1 DFQATT, CDR2 SNEGSKA (reference sequence). The CDR3 extends over 14 amino acids. This chain's CDR3 is CSAISGRLAYEQYF. The CDR3 region has the DNA TGCAGTGCTATAAGCGGGAGGCTCGCCTACGAGCAGTACTTC.

This clonotype was detected ten times or more. The chain combines TRBV4-2 with TRBJ2-4; D gene ambiguous. V was clipped by 6 bases and J by 0 bases, with 15 bases between them. The germline gives CDR1 LGHNA, CDR2 YNFKEQ. The CDR3 runs to 16 residues. CDR3 in amino acids: CASSRDLALAKNIQYF. DNA of the CDR3: TGTGCCAGCAGTCGCGACCTCGCTCTAGCCAAAAACATTCAGTACTTC.

This clonotype occurred a few times. The genes are TRBV28 and TRBJ1-1; D gene uncertain. This CDR3 is built from 14 residues. Between the trimmed V and J ends, which lost 7 bases and 4 bases, there was a span of 16 bases. Germline loops: CDR1 MDHEN, CDR2 SYDVKM. CDR3 bases: TGTGCCAGCACCATCACGGGTTCGGGCACTGAAGCTTTCTTT. It encodes CASTITGSGTEAFF.

The V call is TRBV12-3 or TRBV12-4, the J call TRBJ1-1; possible D gene TRBD1, 5 bases. The length of the CDR3 is 15 residues. V lost 6 bases and J 1 base, leaving 15 bases between the germline ends. CDR3 nucleotides: TGTGCCAGCAGCCTCCGACGGGGACCGAACACTGAAGCTTTCTTT. This encodes CASSLRRGPNTEAFF.

V usage is TRBV7-2 and J usage is TRBJ2-7; D is ambiguous. Trimming took off 5 bases at V and 5 bases at J, with 10 bases between the two ends. The germline CDR1 and CDR2 sequences are SGHTA and FQGNSA. This CDR3 is built from 12 residues. Here the CDR3 reads CASSPDPNEQYF. The CDR3 DNA follows: TGTGCCAGCAGCCCAGACCCCAACGAGCAGTACTTC.

V gene TRBV7-9 combines with J gene TRBJ2-2; 9 bases line up with TRBD2. This CDR3 region has 15 residues. CDR1 is SEHNR, CDR2 FQNEAQ, per germline (reference sequence). After removal of 5 bases from V and 5 bases from J, the junction contained 6 bases not matched to a gene. The CDR3: CASSPTTSGTGELFF. The CDR3 DNA is TGTGCCAGCAGCCCCACGACTAGCGGAACCGGGGAGCTGTTTTTT.

About this clonotype: This sequence may be a read error, since a much larger clone differs from it by one base. V and J are TRBV4-1 and TRBJ1-1; D possibly corresponds to TRBD1 (6 bases). From germline, CDR1 is MGHRA and CDR2 YSYEKL. The CDR3 runs to 15 residues. V lost 4 bases, J lost 2 bases, and 14 bases lay in between. In DNA form, the CDR3 reads TGCGCCAGCAGCCCCTTGGACAGTACCAACACTGAAGCTTTCTTT. Its protein product is CASSPLDSTNTEAFF.

This clonotype has only a few counts. The V call is TRBV7-8, the J call TRBJ1-6; D might be TRBD1 (6 bases). Trimming cost V 5 bases and J 7 bases, with 21 bases left between them. CDR1 is SGHVS and CDR2 is FQNEAQ in the germline V gene. This CDR3 comprises 17 residues. The CDR3 sequence: CASSHGSTGVRNSPLHF. The DNA of the CDR3 is TGTGCCAGCAGCCACGGGTCGACAGGCGTTCGAAATTCACCCCTCCACTTT.